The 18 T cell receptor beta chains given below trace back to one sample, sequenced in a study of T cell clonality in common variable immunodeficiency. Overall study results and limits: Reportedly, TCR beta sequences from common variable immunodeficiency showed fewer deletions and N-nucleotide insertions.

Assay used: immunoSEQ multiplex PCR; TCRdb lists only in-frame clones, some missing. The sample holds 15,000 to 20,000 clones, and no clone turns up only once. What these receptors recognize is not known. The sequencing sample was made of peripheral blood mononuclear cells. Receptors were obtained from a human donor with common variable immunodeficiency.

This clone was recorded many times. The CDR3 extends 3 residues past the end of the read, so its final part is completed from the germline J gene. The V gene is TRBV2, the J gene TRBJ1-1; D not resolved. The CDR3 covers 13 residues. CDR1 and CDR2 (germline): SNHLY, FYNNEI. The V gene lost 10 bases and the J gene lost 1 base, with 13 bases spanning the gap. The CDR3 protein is CATVRRSNTEAFF. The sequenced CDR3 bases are TGTGCCACGGTCAGGAGATCGAACACTGAA. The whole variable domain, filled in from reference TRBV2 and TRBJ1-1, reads EPEVTQTPSHQVTQMGQEVILRCVPISNHLYFYWYRQILGQKVEFLVSFYNNEISEKSEIFDDQFSVERPDGSNFTLKIRSTKLEDSAMYFCATVRRSNTEAFFGQGTRLTVV.

The CDR3 loop reads CASNYGGVWDTQYF. The CDR3 bases that were read are TGCGCCAGCAACTACGGGGGGGTTTGGGATACG. V gene TRBV5-1 combines with J gene TRBJ2-3; TRBD2 matches at 8 bases. The read ends 3 residues early relative to the CDR3; the germline J gene fills the gap. The junction had 9 bases not matched to a gene; V was cut back by 6 bases and J by 6 bases. This CDR3 spans 14 amino acids. Per the germline V gene, CDR1 is SGHRS and CDR2 is YFSETQ.

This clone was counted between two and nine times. The CDR3 DNA, read in part, is TGTGCCAGTAGTCAAATAGCGGGAAGGGGCACCGGGGAG. Translated: CASSQIAGRGTGE. From start to end, the CDR3 is CASSQIAGRGTGELFF. This chain uses TRBV19 with TRBJ2-2, with 8 bases fitting TRBD2. The read comes to an end 3 residues before the CDR3 does, leaving the germline J gene to fill in the end. From germline, CDR1 is LNHDA and CDR2 SQIVND (reference sequence). The CDR3 sequence is 16 residues long. J gave up 4 bases and V 5 bases, and 9 bases lay outside the gene matches.

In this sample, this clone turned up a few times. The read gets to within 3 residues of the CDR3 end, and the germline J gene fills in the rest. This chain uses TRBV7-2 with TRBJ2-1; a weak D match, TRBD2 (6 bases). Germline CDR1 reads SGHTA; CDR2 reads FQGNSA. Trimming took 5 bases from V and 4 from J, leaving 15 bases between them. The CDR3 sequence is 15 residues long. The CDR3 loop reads CASSLTGVGYNEQFF. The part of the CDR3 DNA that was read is TGTGCCAGCAGCCTGACGGGGGTGGGATACAATGAG.

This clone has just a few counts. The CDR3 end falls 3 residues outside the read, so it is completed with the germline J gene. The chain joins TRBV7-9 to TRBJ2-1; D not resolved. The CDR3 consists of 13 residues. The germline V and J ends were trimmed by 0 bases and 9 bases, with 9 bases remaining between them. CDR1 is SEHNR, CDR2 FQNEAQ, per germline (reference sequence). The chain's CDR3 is CASSLALGSEQFF. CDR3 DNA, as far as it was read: TGTGCCAGCAGCTTAGCCCTAGGAAGTGAG. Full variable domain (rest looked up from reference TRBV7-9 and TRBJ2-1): DTGVSQNPRHKITKRGQNVTFRCDPISEHNRLYWYRQTLGQGPEFLTYFQNEAQLEKSRLLSDRFSAERPKGSFSTLEIQRTEQGDSAMYLCASSLALGSEQFFGPGTRLTVL.

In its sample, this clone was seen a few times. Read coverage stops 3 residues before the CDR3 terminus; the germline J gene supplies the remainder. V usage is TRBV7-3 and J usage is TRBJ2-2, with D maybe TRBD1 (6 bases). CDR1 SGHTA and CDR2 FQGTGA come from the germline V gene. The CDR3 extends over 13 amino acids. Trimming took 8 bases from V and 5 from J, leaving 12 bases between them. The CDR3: CASSKGGTGELFF. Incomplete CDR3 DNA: TGTGCCAGCTCTAAAGGGGGAACCGGGGAG.

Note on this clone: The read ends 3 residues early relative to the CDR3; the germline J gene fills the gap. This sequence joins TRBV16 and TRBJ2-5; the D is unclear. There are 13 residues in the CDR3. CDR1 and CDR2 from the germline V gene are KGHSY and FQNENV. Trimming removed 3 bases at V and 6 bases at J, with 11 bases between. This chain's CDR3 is CASSHITEQTQYF. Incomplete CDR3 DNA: TGTGCCAGCAGCCATATCACAGAGCAGACC.

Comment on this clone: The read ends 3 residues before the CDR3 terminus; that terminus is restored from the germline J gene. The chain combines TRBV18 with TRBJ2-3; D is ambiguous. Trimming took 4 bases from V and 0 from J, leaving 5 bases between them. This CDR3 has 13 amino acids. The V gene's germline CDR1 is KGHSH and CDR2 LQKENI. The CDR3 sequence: CASSLSSTDTQYF. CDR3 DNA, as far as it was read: TGTGCCAGCTCACTTTCTAGCACAGATACG.

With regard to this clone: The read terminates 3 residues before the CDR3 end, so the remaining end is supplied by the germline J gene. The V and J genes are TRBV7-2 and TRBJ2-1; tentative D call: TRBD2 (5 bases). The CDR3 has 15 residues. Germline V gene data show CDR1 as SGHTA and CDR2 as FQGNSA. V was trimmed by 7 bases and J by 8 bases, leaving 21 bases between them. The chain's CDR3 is CASKVALVGFDEQFF. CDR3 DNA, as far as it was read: TGTGCCAGCAAAGTTGCACTAGTCGGTTTCGATGAG.

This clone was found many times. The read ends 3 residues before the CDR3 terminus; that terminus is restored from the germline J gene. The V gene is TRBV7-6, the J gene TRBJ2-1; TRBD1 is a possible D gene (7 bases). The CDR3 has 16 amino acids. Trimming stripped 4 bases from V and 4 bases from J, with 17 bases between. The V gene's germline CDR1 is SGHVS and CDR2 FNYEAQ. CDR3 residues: CASSSQGGLLYNEQFF. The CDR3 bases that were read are TGTGCCAGCAGCTCGCAGGGGGGCCTCCTGTACAATGAG.

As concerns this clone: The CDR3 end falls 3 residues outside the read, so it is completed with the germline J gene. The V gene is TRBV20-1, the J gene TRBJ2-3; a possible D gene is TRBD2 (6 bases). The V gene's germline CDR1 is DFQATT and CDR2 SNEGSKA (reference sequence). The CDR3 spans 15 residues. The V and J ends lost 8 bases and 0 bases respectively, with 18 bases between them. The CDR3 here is CSPWRRGSSTDTQYF. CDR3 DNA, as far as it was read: TGCAGTCCATGGAGGCGGGGCAGTAGCACAGATACG.

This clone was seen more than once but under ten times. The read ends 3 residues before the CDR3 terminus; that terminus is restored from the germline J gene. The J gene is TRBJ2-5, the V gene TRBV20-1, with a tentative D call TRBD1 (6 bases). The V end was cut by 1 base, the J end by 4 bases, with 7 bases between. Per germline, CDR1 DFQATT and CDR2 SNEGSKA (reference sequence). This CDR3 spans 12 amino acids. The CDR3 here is CSARVRGETQYF. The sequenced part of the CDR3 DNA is TGCAGTGCTAGAGTCAGGGGAGAGACC.

CDR3 DNA (partial): TGTGCCAGCTCACGTAGTGAA. Encoded protein: CASSRSE. The full CDR3 reads CASSRSEAFF. The V call is TRBV18, the J call TRBJ1-1; no clear D. The read finishes 3 residues shy of the CDR3 end, and the germline J gene is used to complete it. This CDR3 region has 10 residues. Germline values: CDR1 KGHSH, CDR2 LQKENI. V was clipped by 4 bases and J by 7 bases, with 4 bases between them. The whole variable domain, remainder taken from reference TRBV18 and TRBJ1-1, is NAGVMQNPRHLVRRRGQEARLRCSPMKGHSHVYWYRQLPEEGLKFMVYLQKENIIDESGMPKERFSAEFPKEGPSILRIQQVVRGDSAAYFCASSRSEAFFGQGTRLTVV.

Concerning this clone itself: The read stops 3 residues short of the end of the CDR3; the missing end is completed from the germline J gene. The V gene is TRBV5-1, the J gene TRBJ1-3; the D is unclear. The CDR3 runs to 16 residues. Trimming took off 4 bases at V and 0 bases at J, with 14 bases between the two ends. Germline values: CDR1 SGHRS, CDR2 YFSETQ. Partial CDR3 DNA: TGCGCCAGCAGCCCCATGCCCCTAAACTCTGGAAACACC. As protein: CASSPMPLNSGNT. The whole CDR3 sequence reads CASSPMPLNSGNTIYF.

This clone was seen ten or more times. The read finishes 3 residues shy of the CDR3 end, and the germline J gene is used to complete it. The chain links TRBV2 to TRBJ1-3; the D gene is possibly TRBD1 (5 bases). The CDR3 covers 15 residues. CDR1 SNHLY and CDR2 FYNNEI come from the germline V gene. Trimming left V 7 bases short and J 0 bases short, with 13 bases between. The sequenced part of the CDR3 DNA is TGTGCCAGCAATGGGGCCAGGGTCTCTGGAAACACC. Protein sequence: CASNGARVSGNT. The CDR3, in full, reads CASNGARVSGNTIYF.

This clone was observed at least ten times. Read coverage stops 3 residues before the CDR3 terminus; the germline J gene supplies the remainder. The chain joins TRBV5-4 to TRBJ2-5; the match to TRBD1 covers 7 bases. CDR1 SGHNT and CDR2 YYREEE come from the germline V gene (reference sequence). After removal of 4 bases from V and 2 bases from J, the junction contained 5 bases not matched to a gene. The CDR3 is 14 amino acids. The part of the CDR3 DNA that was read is TGTGCCAGCAGCGCCGGGACAGCGCAAGAGACC. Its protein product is CASSAGTAQET. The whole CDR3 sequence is CASSAGTAQETQYF.

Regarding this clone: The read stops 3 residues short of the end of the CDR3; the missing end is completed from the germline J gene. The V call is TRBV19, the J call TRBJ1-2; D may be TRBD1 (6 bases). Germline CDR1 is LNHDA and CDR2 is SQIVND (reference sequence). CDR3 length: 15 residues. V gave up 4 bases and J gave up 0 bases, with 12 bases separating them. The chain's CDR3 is CASSTGQRPNYGYTF. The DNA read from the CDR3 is TGTGCCAGTAGTACCGGACAGAGACCTAACTATGGC.

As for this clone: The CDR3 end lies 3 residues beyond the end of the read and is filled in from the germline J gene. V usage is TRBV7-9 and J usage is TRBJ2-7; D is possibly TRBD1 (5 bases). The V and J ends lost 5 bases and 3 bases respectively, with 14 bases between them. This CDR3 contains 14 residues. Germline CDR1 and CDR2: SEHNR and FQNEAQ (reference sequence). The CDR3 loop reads CASSRQSRDYEQYF. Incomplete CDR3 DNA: TGTGCCAGCAGCAGACAGAGCCGAGACTACGAG.